These 2 T cell receptor beta chains came from one sample sequenced in a study of identical twins. TCRdb passed the 5' RACE reads through MiXCR, listing each CDR3 protein once. Among about 920,000 distinct CDR3 sequences, approximately 13% were seen once, and the ten largest hold 1.5% to 2%. A further study also used this sample, focusing on yellow fever vaccine responses in identical twins.

The specimen was PBMCs. The receptor set was obtained from a woman aged 18-29 years in good health.

The genes are TRBV7-2 and TRBJ2-3; 8 bases align to TRBD2. The trim removed 5 bases at V and 2 bases at J, leaving 9 bases unmatched. The CDR3 is 16 residues long. Germline CDR1 reads SGHTA; CDR2 reads FQGNSA. The CDR3 DNA reads TGTGCCAGCAGCCACCCCGCGGGAGGCTACACAGATACGCAGTATTTT. Translation: CASSHPAGGYTDTQYF. Full variable domain (missing parts from reference TRBV7-2 and TRBJ2-3): GAGVSQSPSNKVTEKGKDVELRCDPISGHTALYWYRQSLGQGLEFLIYFQGNSAPDKSGLPSDRFSAERTGGSVSTLTIQRTQQEDSAVYLCASSHPAGGYTDTQYFGPGTRLTVL.

This clonotype occurred many times. The chain recombines TRBV3-1 with TRBJ2-2; D is ambiguous. Germline values: CDR1 LGHDT, CDR2 YNNKEL (reference sequence). Trimming pared 2 bases from V and 7 bases from J, leaving 11 bases between. There are 14 residues in the CDR3. The CDR3, as DNA: TGTGCCAGCAGCCAACTACAGTATGGCGGGGAGCTGTTTTTT. Its translation: CASSQLQYGGELFF.